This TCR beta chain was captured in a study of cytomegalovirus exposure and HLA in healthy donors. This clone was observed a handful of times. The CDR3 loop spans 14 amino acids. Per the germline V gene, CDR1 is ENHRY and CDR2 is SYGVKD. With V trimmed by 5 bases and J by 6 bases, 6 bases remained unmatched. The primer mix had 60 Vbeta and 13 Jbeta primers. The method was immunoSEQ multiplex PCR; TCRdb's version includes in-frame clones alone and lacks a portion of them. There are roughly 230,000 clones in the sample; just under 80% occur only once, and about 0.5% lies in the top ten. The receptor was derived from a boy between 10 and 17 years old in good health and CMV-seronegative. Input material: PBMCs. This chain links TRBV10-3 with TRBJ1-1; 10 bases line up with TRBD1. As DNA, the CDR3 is TGTGCCATCAGTCAGACAGGGGGCGCATCTGAAGCTTTCTTT. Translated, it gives CAISQTGGASEAFF.